This TCR beta chain was found in a study of shared T cell receptors in the human thymus listed by TCRdb under 2021. For context, the study as a whole: The study examined how self-reactive, shared T-cell receptor alpha chains are generated in the human thymus.

About this clone itself: What antigen it recognizes has not been identified. Per-base qualities were not stored, and no clone one base away is much larger.

The cysteine opens and the phenylalanine closes a CDR3 of 10 amino acids. Just CDR3 DNA is preserved here, 30 bases in frame from base 1. The germline V gene (reference sequence) yields DFQATT for CDR1 and SNEGSKA for CDR2. Trimmed from V: 2 bases; trimmed from J: 11 bases; junction bases lacking a gene match: 1. Library prep was done by the immunoSEQ multiplex PCR assay. Held by TCRdb, this immuneACCESS table contains in-frame sequences only and omits some clones. Under half of the omission traces to an unresolved V gene where checked; the cause of the rest is unknown. The sample table contains around 68,000 clones; only one count was recorded for about 96% of them. The ten top clones hold less than 0.04% of the sample.

The receptor's source is a human donor. Recombination joined TRBV20-1 with TRBJ1-1; TRBD1 lines up with 8 middle nucleotides. Sequencing was done on a sample of thymocytes. The base sequence is TGCAGTGCTAGAACAGGGGGGGCTTTCTTT. This encodes CSARTGGAFF.